The 8 T cell receptor beta chains below all came from one sample that was sequenced in a study of T-cell memory formation after mild COVID-19. TCRdb processed the 5' RACE reads anew with MiXCR; each CDR3 protein has one entry. The table records about 58,000 distinct CDR3 sequences, 28% of them present only once. Sequencing was performed on PBMCs or a T cell subset sorted from them (not recorded which). These receptors were obtained from a man aged 18 to 35 who had mild COVID-19 (a few samples of this study predate the infection). Cell type and time point are not known.

This clonotype was counted once. The CDR3 DNA follows: TGCGCCAGCAGCGTGGGTGGGTACGCGAACACCGGGGAGCTGTTTTTT. Protein sequence: CASSVGGYANTGELFF. V gene TRBV5-1 combines with J gene TRBJ2-2; no reliable D call. In germline, CDR1 is SGHRS, CDR2 YFSETQ. Trimming removed 4 bases from V and 0 bases from J, with 13 bases in between. CDR3 size: 16 residues.

This chain uses TRBV9 with TRBJ2-1, with D perhaps assigned TRBD1 or TRBD2 (6 bases each). Trimming shortened V by 0 bases and J by 5 bases, and 18 bases separated the two germline ends. The length of the CDR3 is 17 residues. Germline V gene lookup returns CDR1 SGDLS and CDR2 YYNGEE. The CDR3 sequence: CASSVGGAAGTHNEQFF. CDR3 DNA: TGTGCCAGCAGCGTAGGGGGGGCCGCAGGAACGCACAATGAGCAGTTCTTC.

The V call is TRBV30, the J call TRBJ2-1; no clear D gene. Per the germline V gene, CDR1 is GTSNPN and CDR2 is SVGIG (reference sequence). The CDR3 consists of 14 residues. V was pared by 0 bases and J by 1 base, with 7 bases between. CDR3 protein: CAWSVGGSYNEQFF. CDR3 bases: TGTGCCTGGAGTGTAGGTGGATCCTACAATGAGCAGTTCTTC.

This clonotype was counted only a few times. The chain couples TRBV7-9 to TRBJ2-5; TRBD2 matches 8 bases. The CDR3 covers 15 residues. Germline CDR1 is SEHNR and CDR2 is FQNEAQ (reference sequence). V shed 5 bases, J shed 5 bases, and the junction held 10 bases outside the gene matches. CDR3 in amino acids: CASSPEGLDGETQYF. Here the CDR3 DNA reads TGTGCCAGCAGCCCAGAGGGACTAGATGGTGAGACCCAGTACTTC.

This clonotype was found a few times. The chain is built from TRBV7-8 and TRBJ2-5; tentatively, D is TRBD2 (5 bases). The CDR3 length is 14 residues. Germline values: CDR1 SGHVS, CDR2 FQNEAQ. The V end was cut by 1 base, the J end by 7 bases, with 13 bases between. The chain's CDR3 is CASSLDVAAGTQYF. The CDR3 DNA reads TGTGCCAGCAGCTTAGATGTCGCCGCGGGGACCCAGTACTTC.

This rearrangement joins TRBV6-5 to TRBJ2-1; tentatively, D is TRBD2 (6 bases). V was pared by 4 bases and J by 4 bases, with 14 bases between. The CDR3 extends over 15 amino acids. Germline V lookup: CDR1 MNHEY, CDR2 SVGAGI. Here the CDR3 reads CASSFFGGGYNEQFF. Here the CDR3 DNA reads TGTGCCAGCAGTTTCTTCGGTGGGGGGTACAATGAGCAGTTCTTC.

The chain combines TRBV4-1 with TRBJ2-1; D is uncertain. Trimming shortened V by 1 base and J by 7 bases, and 11 bases separated the two germline ends. The CDR3 loop spans 14 amino acids. CDR1 and CDR2 (germline): MGHRA, YSYEKL. The CDR3 region has the DNA TGCGCCAGCAGCCAAGGGACGGGTGGGAATGAGCAGTTCTTC. It translates to CASSQGTGGNEQFF.

This rearrangement joins TRBV3-1 to TRBJ2-1; 11 bases are a match to TRBD2. Germline V gives CDR1 LGHDT, CDR2 YNNKEL (reference sequence). The J segment lost 5 bases and the V segment lost 5 bases, leaving 5 bases of the junction unmatched. This CDR3 contains 15 residues. CDR3 bases: TGTGCCAGCAGCATTAGCGGGGGGGCCGACAATGAGCAGTTCTTC. This codes for CASSISGGADNEQFF.